Presented here are 18 T cell receptor beta chains from one specimen sequenced in a study of blood T cell repertoires in COVID-19. The assay was immunoSEQ multiplex PCR, and TCRdb's table has in-frame clones only and misses some. The data hold fewer than 110,000 clones, with approximately 88% observed a single time. The sample comprised peripheral blood. Receptor source: a woman between 55 and 75 years old with acute or convalescent COVID-19.

V is TRBV5-5 and J is TRBJ1-1, with D possibly being TRBD1 (5 bases). Germline CDR1 SGHKS, CDR2 YYEKEE (reference sequence). This CDR3 has 15 residues. The V gene lost 0 bases and the J gene lost 1 base, with 10 bases spanning the gap. In nucleotides, the CDR3 is TGTGCCAGCAGCTTGGGCAGGGCTTCGAACACTGAAGCTTTCTTT. It encodes CASSLGRASNTEAFF.

The chain has TRBV7-9 and TRBJ1-2; TRBD1 matches at 8 bases. The CDR3 length is 16 residues. Germline V gene data show CDR1 as SEHNR and CDR2 as FQNEAQ (reference sequence). V lost 5 bases and J lost 4; bases outside the gene matches: 12. The chain's CDR3 is CASSTGQGDYPYGYTF. CDR3 coding DNA: TGTGCCAGCAGCACCGGACAGGGCGACTACCCCTATGGCTACACCTTC.

Note on this clone: Other nucleotide sequences from this sample produce the same CDR3. The chain joins TRBV3-1 (or the pseudogene TRBV3-2) to TRBJ1-6; TRBD1 agrees at 7 bases. The junction had 0 bases not matched to a gene; V was cut back by 1 base and J by 6 bases. The V gene's germline CDR1 is LGHDT and CDR2 YNNKEL (reference sequence). This CDR3 contains 14 residues. CDR3 in amino acids: CASSQGQGNSPLHF. In DNA, the CDR3 is TGTGCCAGCAGCCAAGGACAGGGTAATTCACCCCTCCACTTT.

The chain combines TRBV6-5 with TRBJ1-1; no clear D. V was trimmed by 8 bases and J by 4 bases, leaving 20 bases between them. CDR1 and CDR2 (germline): MNHEY, SVGAGI. The CDR3 has 15 residues. DNA of the CDR3: TGTGCCAGCTCCCCCCTTTTGCAGGCCGGCACTGAAGCTTTCTTT. It yields the protein CASSPLLQAGTEAFF.

The chain has TRBV3-1 (or the pseudogene TRBV3-2) and TRBJ2-1; no clear D gene. There are 12 residues in the CDR3. V was pared by 1 base and J by 10 bases, with 8 bases between. From germline, CDR1 is LGHDT and CDR2 YNNKEL (reference sequence). CDR3 sequence reads: CASSQGLSEQFF. CDR3 coding DNA: TGTGCCAGCAGCCAAGGACTTTCAGAGCAGTTCTTC.

The chain uses TRBV7-9 and TRBJ1-6; TRBD1 matches 8 bases. Germline CDR1 and CDR2: SEHNR and FQNEAQ (reference sequence). Trimming cost V 2 bases and J 10 bases; bases outside gene matches: 4. The CDR3 contains 14 residues. CDR3 nucleotide sequence: TGTGCCAGCAGCTTATTGGCAGGGGGCTCACCCCTCCACTTT. Protein: CASSLLAGGSPLHF.

CDR3 sequence: CASMEGGARGDTQYF. Here the CDR3 DNA reads TGTGCCAGTATGGAGGGAGGGGCCCGGGGAGATACGCAGTATTTT. The rearrangement joins TRBV19 to TRBJ2-3, with 7 bases identical to TRBD2. The CDR3 runs to 15 residues. V trimming: 7 bases; J trimming: 5 bases; junction bases outside the gene matches: 12. The germline V gene encodes CDR1 LNHDA and CDR2 SQIVND (reference sequence).

The chain recombines TRBV27 with TRBJ2-7, with 8 bases aligning to TRBD2. The CDR3 consists of 14 residues. Germline V gene lookup returns CDR1 MNHEY and CDR2 SMNVEV (reference sequence). The junction had 6 bases not matched to a gene; V was cut back by 6 bases and J by 2 bases. In DNA form, the CDR3 reads TGTGCCAGCAGGCCGGGACTAGATGCCTACGAGCAGTACGTC. Encoded protein: CASRPGLDAYEQYV.

The rearrangement links TRBV14 to TRBJ1-2, with D perhaps matching TRBD1 (5 bases). Germline-derived CDR1 and CDR2 are SGHDN and FVKESK. The CDR3 spans 14 residues. V was clipped by 4 bases and J by 4 bases, with 13 bases between them. The CDR3 protein is CASSPQGVPYGYTF. The DNA of the CDR3 is TGTGCCAGCAGCCCACAAGGGGTGCCCTATGGCTACACCTTC.

The chain recombines TRBV7-6 with TRBJ2-5, with D possibly TRBD1 on 6 matching bases. Trimming cost V 5 bases and J 6 bases, with 16 bases left between them. This CDR3 region has 14 residues. CDR1 and CDR2 from the germline V gene are SGHVS and FNYEAQ. The CDR3 sequence: CASSNPGTIQTQYF. The CDR3 DNA reads as TGTGCCAGCAGCAACCCCGGGACAATCCAGACCCAGTACTTC. The whole variable domain, remainder taken from reference TRBV7-6 and TRBJ2-5, is GAGVSQSPRYKVTKRGQDVALRCDPISGHVSLYWYRQALGQGPEFLTYFNYEAQQDKSGLPNDRFSAERPEGSISTLTIQRTEQRDSAMYRCASSNPGTIQTQYFGPGTRLLVL.

This CDR3 reads CASTGVNSGNTIYF. CDR3 DNA: TGTGCCAGCACCGGAGTAAACTCTGGAAACACCATATATTTT. The genes are TRBV6-5 and TRBJ1-3; D uncertain. Germline CDR1 is MNHEY and CDR2 is SVGAGI. V was shortened by 7 bases and J by 0 bases, with 10 bases between the two germline ends. CDR3 length: 14 amino acids.

The chain has TRBV14 and TRBJ2-1; D is perhaps TRBD2 (7 bases). Germline CDR1 and CDR2: SGHDN and FVKESK. This CDR3 contains 15 residues. Trimming took off 3 bases at V and 8 bases at J, with 17 bases between the two ends. The CDR3 spells CASSQGGAFGHEQFF. The CDR3 DNA reads as TGTGCCAGCAGCCAGGGGGGGGCCTTCGGCCATGAGCAGTTCTTC.

The chain employs TRBV7-9 and TRBJ1-2; D unclear. Germline values: CDR1 SEHNR, CDR2 FQNEAQ (reference sequence). The CDR3 has 14 amino acids. Trimming took 5 bases from V and 3 from J, leaving 13 bases between them. The CDR3 DNA sequence: TGTGCCAGCAGCCCCCCCGGGAGATACTATGGCTACACCTTC. Residues: CASSPPGRYYGYTF.

The V and J genes are TRBV6-5 and TRBJ2-3, with D maybe TRBD2 (5 bases). The CDR3 covers 14 residues. V was clipped by 6 bases and J by 0 bases, with 10 bases between them. CDR1 and CDR2 from the germline V gene are MNHEY and SVGAGI. CDR3: CASSGRVSTDTQYF. CDR3 nucleotide sequence: TGTGCCAGCAGCGGGCGGGTAAGCACAGATACGCAGTATTTT.

This sequence joins TRBV2 and TRBJ1-2; D is perhaps TRBD1 (6 bases). Deletions cut 0 bases from V and 0 bases from J, with 8 bases between. Germline V gives CDR1 SNHLY, CDR2 FYNNEI. The CDR3 covers 15 residues. CDR3 residues: CASSEATGANYGYTF. The CDR3 DNA follows: TGTGCCAGCAGTGAAGCGACAGGAGCTAACTATGGCTACACCTTC. The full variable domain, rest sourced from reference TRBV2 and TRBJ1-2, is EPEVTQTPSHQVTQMGQEVILRCVPISNHLYFYWYRQILGQKVEFLVSFYNNEISEKSEIFDDQFSVERPDGSNFTLKIRSTKLEDSAMYFCASSEATGANYGYTFGSGTRLTVV.

This clone was counted at least ten times. The chain recombines TRBV28 with TRBJ1-1; TRBD1 aligns across 9 bases. CDR3 size: 19 residues. Per the germline V gene, CDR1 is MDHEN and CDR2 is SYDVKM. With 3 bases clipped from V and 3 bases from J, the junction kept 17 bases outside the gene matches. The DNA of the CDR3 is TGTGCCAGCAGTTTCTACCCTTGGTGGGGACAGGGAGGGTACACTGAAGCTTTCTTT. Its protein is CASSFYPWWGQGGYTEAFF.

V usage is TRBV6-5 and J usage is TRBJ1-2, with TRBD1 identical over 7 bases. CDR1 MNHEY and CDR2 SVGAGI come from the germline V gene. Trimming took 6 bases from V and 6 from J; bases not matched to a gene: 7. This CDR3 has 13 residues. CDR3 in DNA: TGTGCCAGCAGGACAGGGTTAGGGGATGGCTACACCTTC. Amino acid sequence: CASRTGLGDGYTF.

This chain links TRBV19 with TRBJ1-1, with D possibly being TRBD1 (5 bases). CDR3 length: 18 amino acids. Germline lookup yields CDR1 LNHDA and CDR2 SQIVND (reference sequence). V was shortened by 7 bases and J by 0 bases, with 24 bases between the two germline ends. The CDR3 sequence is CASTPPGGALFMNTEAFF. As DNA, the CDR3 is TGTGCCAGTACCCCCCCCGGGGGAGCCCTCTTCATGAACACTGAAGCTTTCTTT. Based on the CDR3 plus reference TRBV19 and TRBJ1-1, the full variable domain is DGGITQSPKYLFRKEGQNVTLSCEQNLNHDAMYWYRQDPGQGLRLIYYSQIVNDFQKGDIAEGYSVSREKKESFPLTVTSAQKNPTAFYLCASTPPGGALFMNTEAFFGQGTRLTVV.